This T cell receptor beta chain comes out of a study of cytomegalovirus exposure and HLA in healthy donors. General study results and limits: Cytomegalovirus association was assigned to 170 or so TCR beta chains.

V lost 4 bases and J 4 bases, leaving 17 bases between the germline ends. This CDR3 is built from 16 residues. Germline CDR1 SGDLS, CDR2 YYNGEE. PCR involved 60 Vbeta and 13 Jbeta primers. The repertoire was sequenced with immunoSEQ multiplex PCR; TCRdb's copy has only in-frame clones and lacks some. Of approximately 190,000 clones listed, around four fifths are singletons. Regarding this clone: Its antigen is currently unknown.

This clonotype was obtained from a middle-aged man in good health and CMV-seropositive. The chain employs TRBV9 and TRBJ2-2; D might be TRBD2 (6 bases). Source material: PBMCs. Written as DNA, the CDR3 is TGTGCCAGCAGCCCTCAGGGCCTCGGGGGCACCGGGGAGCTGTTTTTT. Encoded protein: CASSPQGLGGTGELFF.